This T cell receptor beta chain was found in a study of blood T cells in healthy people across ages. Trimming pared 2 bases from V and 5 bases from J, leaving 16 bases between. The germline gives CDR1 MNHEY, CDR2 SVGEGT. This CDR3 has 16 amino acids. With a J-beta primer mix and a sample-barcoded 5' primer, a second PCR ran roughly 7 to 11 cycles. Each CDR3 protein is one row after TCRdb ran MiXCR on the 5' RACE reads. This table has fewer than 650,000 distinct CDR3 sequences, about 27% appearing once. Per sample, no less than 5 micrograms of total RNA were extracted. This clonotype has just a few counts. Another study also made use of these data, one on T cells of mothers and their children.

This clonotype was obtained from a boy aged 2-9 years in good health. Material for sequencing was blood. The chain employs TRBV6-2 or TRBV6-3 and TRBJ2-1, with D tentatively TRBD2 (6 bases). The DNA of the CDR3 is TGTGCCAGCAGTTACCCCCGGGCTAGCGAAGACAATGAGCAGTTCTTC. It translates to CASSYPRASEDNEQFF.